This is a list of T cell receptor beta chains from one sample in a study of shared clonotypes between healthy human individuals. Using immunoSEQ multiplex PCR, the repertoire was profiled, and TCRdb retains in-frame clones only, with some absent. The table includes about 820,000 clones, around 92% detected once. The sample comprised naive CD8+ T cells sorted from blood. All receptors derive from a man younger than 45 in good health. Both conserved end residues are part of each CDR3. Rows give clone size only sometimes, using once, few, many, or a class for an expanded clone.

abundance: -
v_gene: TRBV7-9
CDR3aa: CASSLAEWLNEQFF

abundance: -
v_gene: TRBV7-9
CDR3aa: CASSRTSGRARDTQYF

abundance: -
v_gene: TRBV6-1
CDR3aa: CASNRDASQPQHF

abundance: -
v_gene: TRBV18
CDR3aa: CASSPDEETQYF

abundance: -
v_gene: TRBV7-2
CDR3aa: CASSSGTGPNYGYTF

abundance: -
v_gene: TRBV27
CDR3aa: CASIAGDEQFF

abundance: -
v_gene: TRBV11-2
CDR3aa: CASRDLAKNIQYF

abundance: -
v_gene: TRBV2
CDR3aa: CASKSASGDMGTEAFF

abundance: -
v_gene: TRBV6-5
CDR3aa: CASSRRRVDEQFF

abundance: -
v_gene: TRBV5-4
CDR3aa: CASVTNREEFF

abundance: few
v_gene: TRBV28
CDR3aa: CASKPGQYSNQPQHF

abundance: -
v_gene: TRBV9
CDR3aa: CASSASSVEHTDTQYF

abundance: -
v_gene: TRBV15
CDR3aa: CATRHYDRQGNTIYF

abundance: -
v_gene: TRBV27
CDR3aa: CASNSGTGPYEQYF

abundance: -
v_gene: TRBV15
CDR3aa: CATSRSRVYEQYF

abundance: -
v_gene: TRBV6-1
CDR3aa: CASTRTGSQPQHF

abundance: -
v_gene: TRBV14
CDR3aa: CASSQVGSYGYTF

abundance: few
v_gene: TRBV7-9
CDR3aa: CASSLDPRYEQYF

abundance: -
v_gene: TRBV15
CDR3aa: CATSIPDRAGETQYF

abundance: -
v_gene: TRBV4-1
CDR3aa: CASSSRTVSYEQYF

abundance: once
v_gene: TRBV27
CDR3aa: CASSLLWNTEAFF

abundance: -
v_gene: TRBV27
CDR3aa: CARSQLMIRNEKLFF

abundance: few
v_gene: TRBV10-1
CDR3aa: CASSESWGNTEAFF

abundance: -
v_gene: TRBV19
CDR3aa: CASSPSDSTYEQYF

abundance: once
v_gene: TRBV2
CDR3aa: CASRIGPVGYGYTF

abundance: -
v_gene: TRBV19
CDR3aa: CASSDREAIIPYNEQFF

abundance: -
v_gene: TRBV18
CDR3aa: CASSLSFANTEAFF

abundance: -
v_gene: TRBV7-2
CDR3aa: CASSSPGETQYF

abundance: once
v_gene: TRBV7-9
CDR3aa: CASSGRAGDLRLF

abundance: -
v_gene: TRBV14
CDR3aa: CASSQSGQGPFTDTQYF

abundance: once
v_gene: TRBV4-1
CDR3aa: CASSQQDLTRADTQYF

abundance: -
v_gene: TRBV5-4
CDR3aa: CASSPGPGDTGELFF

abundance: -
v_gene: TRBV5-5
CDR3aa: CASSVPAGATNEKLFF

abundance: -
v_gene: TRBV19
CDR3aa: CASSIDWGTGVNQPQHF

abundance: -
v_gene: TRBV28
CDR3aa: CASTPRGFSNQPQHF

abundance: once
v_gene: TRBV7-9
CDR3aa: CASSFALAGGPHNEQFF

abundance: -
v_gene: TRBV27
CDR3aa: CASSSGQGSDEQFF

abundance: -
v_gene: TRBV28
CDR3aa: CASSPKGNSGTHEQYF

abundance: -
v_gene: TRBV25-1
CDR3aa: CASSTGTIYEQYF

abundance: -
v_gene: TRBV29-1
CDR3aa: CSVEQAPLGEQYF

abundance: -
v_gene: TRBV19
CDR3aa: CASSIESGTGNEQFF

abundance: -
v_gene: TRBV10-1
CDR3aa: CASSPDRVGTQYF

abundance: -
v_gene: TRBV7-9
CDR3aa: CASSNLVYEQYF

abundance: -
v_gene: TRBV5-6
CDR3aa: CASSLVQFSGTGELFF

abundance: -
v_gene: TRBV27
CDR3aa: CASSYNTNTEAFF

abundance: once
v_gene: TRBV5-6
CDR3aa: CASCLMAGGLGDTQYF